Listed below are T cell receptor beta chains from one sample, sequenced in a study of vaccination and CD4 T cells after COVID-19. These TCRs' antigens remain unknown. One entry per CDR3 protein, called by TCRdb with MiXCR from the PCR reads. This table has 13,000 to 15,000 distinct CDR3 sequences, about 26% appearing once. Sequenced material: cultured CD4+ T cells from blood. The receptors shown here come from a human donor with COVID-19. Each CDR3 is given with its conserved first and last residue. A D gene is named only where the DNA matches it firmly. For some rows the clone size is stated as once, few or many, or as a class when expanded; others skip it.

J gene	clone size	V gene	D gene	CDR3 DNA	CDR3 protein
TRBJ2-7	once	TRBV5-6	TRBD1	TGTGCCAGCAGCTATGACAGGGCCCTCTACGAGCAGTACTTC	CASSYDRALYEQYF
TRBJ1-5	few	TRBV12-3/TRBV12-4	.	TGTGCCAGCTGCACGAATAGCAATCAGCCCCAGCATTTT	CASCTNSNQPQHF
TRBJ2-7	few	TRBV28	TRBD1	TGTGCCAGCAGTTTAGGTTCGGGACAGGGGGCCGGGCAGTACTTC	CASSLGSGQGAGQYF
TRBJ2-2	.	TRBV7-2	.	TGTGCCAGCAGCTTGAGCGGGTCGAACACCGGGGAGCTGTTTTTT	CASSLSGSNTGELFF
TRBJ1-2	.	TRBV28	.	TGTGCCAGCAGTAACACCTATGGCTACACCTTC	CASSNTYGYTF
TRBJ1-1	.	TRBV12-2	.	TGTGCAAGTCGCCCCCCTGTTGACACTACGAACACTGAAGCTTTCTTT	CASRPPVDTTNTEAFF
TRBJ1-3	.	TRBV7-9	TRBD1	TGTGCCAGCAGCCCTAGGGGACAGCCTGGAAACACCATATATTTT	CASSPRGQPGNTIYF
TRBJ1-5	few	TRBV12-3/TRBV12-4	.	TGTGCCAGCAGTTTGGGGGACAATCAGCCCCAGCATTTT	CASSLGDNQPQHF
TRBJ2-7	few	TRBV20-1	TRBD2	TGCAGTGCTAGTGGGCGGGGGGACACCCAATCCTACGAGCAGTACTTC	CSASGRGDTQSYEQYF
TRBJ2-7	.	TRBV15	.	TGTGCCACCAGCATCAGGGAAGGTGGCGAGCAGTACTTC	CATSIREGGEQYF
TRBJ2-7	.	TRBV6-2/TRBV6-3	.	TGTGCCAGCAGGGTCACACACGCCAAAGTCCCCTACGAGCAGTACTTC	CASRVTHAKVPYEQYF
TRBJ1-2	few	TRBV11-3	.	TGTGCCAGCAGCCCACAAGAGCAGCGCTACACCTTC	CASSPQEQRYTF
TRBJ1-2	.	TRBV12-3/TRBV12-4	.	TGTGCCAGCAGTTTTGTAAGGGGCCGCAGTGGTGGCTACACCTTC	CASSFVRGRSGGYTF
TRBJ1-5	.	TRBV5-8	.	TGTGCCAGCAGTAGAACGGCAGGGAGTCAGCCCCAGCATTTT	CASSRTAGSQPQHF
TRBJ2-2	.	TRBV4-3	.	TGCGCCAGCAGCCACCTCCGTGCAGACAACACCGGGGAGCTGTTTTTT	CASSHLRADNTGELFF
TRBJ1-3	few	TRBV6-1	.	TGTGCCAGCAGTGCTAACGGTGGAGGAAACACCATATATTTT	CASSANGGGNTIYF
TRBJ2-5	.	TRBV15	.	TGTGCCACCAACACACAGGCAGGCGAGACCCAGTACTTC	CATNTQAGETQYF
TRBJ2-2	.	TRBV15	.	TGTGCCACCAGCAGAGAGACCCGAAACACCGGGGAGCTGTTTTTT	CATSRETRNTGELFF
TRBJ1-6	.	TRBV6-1	.	TGTGCCAGCAGTCCCACCTATAATTCACCCCTCCACTTT	CASSPTYNSPLHF
TRBJ2-3	few	TRBV19	TRBD1	TGTGCCAGTAGGGACAGGGGTACAGATACGCAGTATTTT	CASRDRGTDTQYF